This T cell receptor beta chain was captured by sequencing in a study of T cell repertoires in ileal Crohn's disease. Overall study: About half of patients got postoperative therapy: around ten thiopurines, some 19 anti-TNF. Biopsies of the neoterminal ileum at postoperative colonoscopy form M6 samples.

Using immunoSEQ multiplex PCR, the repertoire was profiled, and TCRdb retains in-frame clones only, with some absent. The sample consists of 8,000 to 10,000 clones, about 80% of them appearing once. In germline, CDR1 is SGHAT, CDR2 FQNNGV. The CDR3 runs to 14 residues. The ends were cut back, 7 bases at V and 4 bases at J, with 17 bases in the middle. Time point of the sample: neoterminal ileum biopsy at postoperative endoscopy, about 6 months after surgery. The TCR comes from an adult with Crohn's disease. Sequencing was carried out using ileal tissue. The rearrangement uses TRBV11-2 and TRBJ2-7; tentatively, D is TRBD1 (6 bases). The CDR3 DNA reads TGTGCCAGCAATCCCACCGGACAGAAGTACGAGCAGTACTTC. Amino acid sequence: CASNPTGQKYEQYF.